This record looks at one T cell receptor (beta chain) sequence and its context. Enrollees, about 18 to 95 years old, lived in 24 US areas. The repertoire was sequenced with immunoSEQ multiplex PCR; TCRdb's copy has only in-frame clones and lacks some. Among fewer than 200,000 clones listed, about 88% were seen once. This sample is part of a study of blood T cell repertoires in COVID-19. About the study: The United States, Italy and Spain were the sources of the acute and convalescent COVID-19 samples. T cells, B-cell-depleted T cells, or PBMCs provided the cDNA or gDNA that served as material.

The CDR3 has 14 amino acids. Trimming pared 8 bases from V and 3 bases from J, leaving 17 bases between. Looked up from germline, CDR1 is SNHLY and CDR2 is FYNNEI. The material sequenced was PBMCs or T cells enriched from blood (not recorded which). The chain uses TRBV2 and TRBJ2-7, with D maybe TRBD1 (6 bases). The sequence was obtained from a woman aged 18-29 years who had recovered from COVID-19. The CDR3: CASGDPGQGYEQYF. In DNA form, the CDR3 reads TGTGCCAGCGGGGACCCGGGACAAGGCTACGAGCAGTACTTC.